This T cell receptor beta chain is from a study of blood T cell repertoires in COVID-19. Across the study: There were acute and convalescent COVID-19 samples, and they came from the United States, Italy and Spain. In each case, the material was cDNA or gDNA derived from T cells, B-cell-depleted T cells, or PBMCs.

Those designated as exposed participants met a COVID-19 case within 2 weeks before study entry. The germline V gene encodes CDR1 MDHEN and CDR2 SYDVKM. V gave up 10 bases and J gave up 3 bases; unmatched junction bases: 5. There are 12 residues in the CDR3. As originally analysed: From reference gene primer amplification, estimates of nucleated cell counts were derived. Sequencing was performed with immunoSEQ multiplex PCR; in TCRdb, only in-frame clones are kept and a portion is missing. V and J calls and clone size are those listed in that table; D and trimming were worked out from the DNA. The table lists fewer than 250,000 clones, roughly 80% of them singletons.

The chain employs TRBV28 and TRBJ2-5, with 7 bases lining up with TRBD1. The clonotype comes from a woman aged 40 to 49 who had been exposed to COVID-19. The specimen sequenced was PBMCs or T cells enriched from blood (not recorded which). CDR3 DNA: TGTGCCATCGGGACAGCAGAAGAGACCCAGTACTTC. Translated: CAIGTAEETQYF.